Below are 14 T cell receptor beta chains sequenced from a single sample in a study of beta chain features in type 1 diabetes. Reverse transcribing all isolated RNA meant expressed TCRB transcripts were sequenced. Sequencing used immunoSEQ multiplex PCR; TCRdb keeps in-frame clones, though not all of them. There are hundreds of thousands of clones in the sample; about 14% occur only once, and roughly 0.098% lies in the top ten. The sample taken for sequencing was naive CD4+ T cells from blood. These receptors were taken from a man between 18 and 35 years old in good health.

This clone has more than one count but fewer than ten. V and J are TRBV19 and TRBJ2-5; D remains ambiguous. CDR3 length equals 15 residues. Germline CDR1 LNHDA, CDR2 SQIVND (reference sequence). Trimming cost V 2 bases and J 5 bases, with 15 bases left between them. CDR3 region: CASSIPATPVETQYF. In nucleotides, the CDR3 is TGTGCCAGTAGTATACCAGCGACCCCGGTGGAGACCCAGTACTTC.

The V gene is TRBV5-1, the J gene TRBJ2-7; D perhaps matches TRBD1 (5 bases). This CDR3 contains 16 residues. Germline CDR1 reads SGHRS; CDR2 reads YFSETQ. V shed 0 bases and J shed 4 bases, with 17 bases lying between them. The CDR3, as DNA: TGCGCCAGCAGCTTGGAAACAGTTACTCACAGGTACGAGCAGTACTTC. The encoded protein is CASSLETVTHRYEQYF.

The V and J genes are TRBV7-2 and TRBJ1-1; D is possibly TRBD1 (5 bases). V dropped 5 bases and J dropped 0 bases, with 13 bases sitting between them. The CDR3 runs to 15 residues. Germline V gene lookup returns CDR1 SGHTA and CDR2 FQGNSA. CDR3 in DNA: TGTGCCAGCAGCCCAGGGCGAAACCTGAACACTGAAGCTTTCTTT. Encoded protein: CASSPGRNLNTEAFF.

A few counts support this clone. The V and J genes are TRBV30 and TRBJ2-5; the match to TRBD1 covers 7 bases. Germline trimming cut 2 bases from V and 13 bases from J; bases unmatched to any gene: 13. Germline CDR1 reads GTSNPN; CDR2 reads SVGIG (reference sequence). The CDR3 covers 13 residues. The CDR3 coding sequence is TGTGCCTGGAGTCGAGGGGGCCCGTCAAGCTGGTACTTC. Translated, it gives CAWSRGGPSSWYF.

The chain carries TRBV7-9 and TRBJ2-1; no reliable D call. From germline, CDR1 is SEHNR and CDR2 FQNEAQ (reference sequence). V was cut by 1 base and J by 0 bases, with 4 bases left in between. The CDR3 length is 14 residues. CDR3 bases: TGTGCCAGCAGCTTAGTCGTCTCCTACAATGAGCAGTTCTTC. Protein: CASSLVVSYNEQFF.

In its sample, this clone was seen a few times. J is TRBJ2-2 and V is TRBV7-2, with D perhaps matching TRBD2 (5 bases). Trimming removed 1 base at V and 4 bases at J, with 13 bases between. Germline V gene data show CDR1 as SGHTA and CDR2 as FQGNSA. This CDR3 comprises 16 residues. This CDR3 is CASSLDTRSITGELFF. Written as DNA, the CDR3 is TGTGCCAGCAGCTTAGATACTAGATCTATCACCGGGGAGCTGTTTTTT.

This clone was observed a few times. The gene calls are TRBV5-1 and TRBJ2-7; TRBD1 matches 10 bases. CDR1 is SGHRS, CDR2 YFSETQ, per germline. CDR3 length: 14 residues. With V trimmed by 3 bases and J by 4 bases, 4 bases remained unmatched. CDR3 in DNA: TGCGCCAGCAGCTACGGGACAGGGGTTTACGAGCAGTACTTC. Its protein is CASSYGTGVYEQYF.

This clone appeared a single time. This chain links TRBV25-1 with TRBJ2-7; D is undetermined. The CDR3 is 14 amino acids. Trimming took 1 base from V and 2 from J, leaving 9 bases between them. Germline V CDR1 and CDR2: MGHDK, SYGVNS. In nucleotides, the CDR3 is TGTGCCAGCAGTGAATGGGCATCTACCTACGAGCAGTACTTC. Translating it yields CASSEWASTYEQYF.

The rearrangement joins TRBV12-5 to TRBJ1-5; D is possibly TRBD1 (5 bases). CDR3 length: 19 amino acids. The V and J ends lost 4 bases and 3 bases respectively, with 25 bases between them. Germline V lookup: CDR1 LGHNT, CDR2 FRNRAP. This chain's CDR3 is CASGSTRDGEVRVNQPQHF. DNA of the CDR3: TGTGCTAGTGGTTCCACCCGGGACGGGGAGGTAAGAGTCAATCAGCCCCAGCATTTT.

This rearrangement joins TRBV2 to TRBJ2-7; 9 positions agree with TRBD1. Germline trimming cut 7 bases from V and 0 bases from J; bases unmatched to any gene: 13. Germline V gene sequence: CDR1 SNHLY, CDR2 FYNNEI. The CDR3 sequence is 17 residues long. The CDR3 here is CASNQVHDRGYSYEQYF. CDR3 bases: TGTGCCAGCAACCAAGTTCATGACAGGGGGTACTCCTACGAGCAGTACTTC.

The chain uses TRBV7-7 and TRBJ2-5; D may be TRBD2 (6 bases). Per germline, CDR1 SSHAT and CDR2 FNYEAQ (reference sequence). V was pared by 4 bases and J by 4 bases, with 13 bases between. CDR3 size: 14 residues. DNA of the CDR3: TGTGCCAGCAGCTCTGTGGGGGGAGGAGAGACCCAGTACTTC. This gives the protein CASSSVGGGETQYF.

There are a few counts of this clone. The chain links TRBV7-2 to TRBJ2-7, with D possibly TRBD2 on 5 matching bases. Germline CDR1 SGHTA, CDR2 FQGNSA. The CDR3 runs 15 residues. V lost 4 bases to trimming and J lost 3 bases, with 16 bases between them. The CDR3 spells CASSWSGRPGYEQYF. The CDR3 nucleotides are TGTGCCAGCAGCTGGAGCGGTAGGCCCGGCTACGAGCAGTACTTC.

Of note for this clone: The junction does not match germline at one end; this may be a read error. The V gene is TRBV5-4, the J gene TRBJ2-5, with D possibly TRBD1 on 6 matching bases. Germline V gene sequence: CDR1 SGHNT, CDR2 YYREEE (reference sequence). The CDR3 covers 15 residues. CDR3 sequence reads: CASRLDLGGQETQYF. CDR3 sequence (DNA): TGTGCCAGCAGATTGGATCTAGGGGGCCAAGAGACCCAGTACTTC.

This clone was detected a few times. V and J are TRBV2 and TRBJ2-3; TRBD1 or TRBD2 may be the D gene (5 bases each). V was cut by 11 bases and J by 4 bases, with 19 bases left in between. CDR3 size: 14 residues. The germline V gene has CDR1 SNHLY and CDR2 FYNNEI. The CDR3 nucleotides are TGTGCCTCCAAGGGACGCCCTGGACCAGATACGCAGTATTTT. Translated: CASKGRPGPDTQYF.